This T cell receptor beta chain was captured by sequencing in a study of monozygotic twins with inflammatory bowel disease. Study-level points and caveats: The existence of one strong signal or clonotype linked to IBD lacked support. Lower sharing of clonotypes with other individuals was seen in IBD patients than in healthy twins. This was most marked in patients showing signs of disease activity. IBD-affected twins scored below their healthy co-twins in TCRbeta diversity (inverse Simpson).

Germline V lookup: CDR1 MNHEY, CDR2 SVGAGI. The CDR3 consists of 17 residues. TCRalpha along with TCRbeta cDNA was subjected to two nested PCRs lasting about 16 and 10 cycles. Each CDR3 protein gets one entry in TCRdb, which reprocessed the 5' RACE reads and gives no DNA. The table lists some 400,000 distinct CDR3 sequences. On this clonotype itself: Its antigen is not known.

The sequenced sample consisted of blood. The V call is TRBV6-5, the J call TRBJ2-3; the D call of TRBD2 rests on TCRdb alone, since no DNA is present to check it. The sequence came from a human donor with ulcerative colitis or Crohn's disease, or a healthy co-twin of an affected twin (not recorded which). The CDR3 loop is CASSYSGAAQGRFWQYF.